The rows below give T cell receptor beta chains drawn from one sample of a study of CD8+ T cells in alopecia areata. Clones were read by immunoSEQ multiplex PCR, and TCRdb kept only the in-frame ones, dropping some. The top ten hold more than 15% of the sample, which has around 140,000 clones, around 50% seen once. Sequenced material: CD8+ T cells sorted from blood, taken at week 4, from a patient treated with tofacitinib. The origin of the receptors is a human donor with alopecia areata. CDR3s include the opening cysteine and the closing phenylalanine or tryptophan. D genes are given only for firm matches. The size of a clone is reported for some rows only, either as once, few or many, or as a class for expanded clones.

>TRBV23-1|TRBJ1-1|.|.
TGCGCCAGCAGTCAATCGTCCCATGCGGTAATGAACACTGAAGCTTTCTTT
CASSQSSHAVMNTEAFF
>TRBV30|TRBJ2-2|.|.
TGTGCCTGGATAGGGGGGACCGGGGAGCTGTTTTTT
CAWIGGTGELFF
>TRBV9|TRBJ2-6|.|.
TGTGCCAGCACGGGCGGCTACTCTGGGGCCAACGTCCTGACTTTC
CASTGGYSGANVLTF
>TRBV30|TRBJ1-2|.|.
TGTGCCTGGAGTGCCGGAGTACCAGCTAACTATGGCTACACCTTC
CAWSAGVPANYGYTF
>TRBV4-3|TRBJ2-5|.|.
TGCGCCAGCAGCCAAGTTCAGGGAAAAGGGGAGACCCAGTACTTC
CASSQVQGKGETQYF
>TRBV28|TRBJ2-1|.|.
TGTGCCAGCAGTTCACTCCCTCGGGGGGAGCAGTTCTTC
CASSSLPRGEQFF
>TRBV6-1|TRBJ2-3|once|.
TGTGCCAGCAGTGAAACTATGACGCAGTATTTT
CASSETMTQYF
>TRBV27|TRBJ1-2|few|.
TGTGCCAGCAGAGGAGGGTGGTTGAGCGGCTACACCTTC
CASRGGWLSGYTF
>TRBV30|TRBJ2-7|few|TRBD1
TGTGCCTGGGCACCGACAGGGGCGACCTACGAGCAGTACTTC
CAWAPTGATYEQYF
>TRBV30|TRBJ2-2|.|.
TGTGCCTGCGACTCAGGGGCATCGTATAACGGGGAGCTGTTTTTT
CACDSGASYNGELFF
>TRBV14|TRBJ2-7|few|TRBD1
TGTGCCAGCAGCCTGAGGATGACAGGGGGCGTTTACGAGCAGTACTTC
CASSLRMTGGVYEQYF
>TRBV10-3|TRBJ2-5|few|TRBD2
TGTGCCATCAGGGATAGCGGGGAAGAGACCCAGTACTTC
CAIRDSGEETQYF
>TRBV27|TRBJ2-5|.|.
TGTGCCAGCAGTTTATCAGGGGAAGAGACCCAGTACTTC
CASSLSGEETQYF
>TRBV11-2|TRBJ2-1|.|TRBD2
TGTGCCAGCAGCCCCGACCGGGACTACCTACCCGATGAGCAGTTCTTC
CASSPDRDYLPDEQFF
>TRBV11-2|TRBJ2-3|once|.
TGTGCCAGCAGCTTAAGCTCATACACAGATACGCAGTATTTT
CASSLSSYTDTQYF
>TRBV11-2|TRBJ2-5|once|.
TGTGCCAGCAGCCAAGAGACCCAGTACTTC
CASSQETQYF